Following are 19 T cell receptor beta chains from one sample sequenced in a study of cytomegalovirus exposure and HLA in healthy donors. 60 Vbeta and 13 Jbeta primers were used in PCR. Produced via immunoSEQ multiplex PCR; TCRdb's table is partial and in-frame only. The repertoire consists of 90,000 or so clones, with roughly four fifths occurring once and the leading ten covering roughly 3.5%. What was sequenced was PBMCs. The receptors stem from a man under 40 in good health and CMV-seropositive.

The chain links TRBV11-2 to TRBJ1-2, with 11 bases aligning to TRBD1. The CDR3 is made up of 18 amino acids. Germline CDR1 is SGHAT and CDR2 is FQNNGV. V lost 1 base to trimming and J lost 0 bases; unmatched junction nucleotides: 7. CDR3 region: CASSLAPGTGGTNYGYTF. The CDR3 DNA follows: TGTGCCAGCAGCTTAGCCCCCGGGACAGGGGGGACTAACTATGGCTACACCTTC.

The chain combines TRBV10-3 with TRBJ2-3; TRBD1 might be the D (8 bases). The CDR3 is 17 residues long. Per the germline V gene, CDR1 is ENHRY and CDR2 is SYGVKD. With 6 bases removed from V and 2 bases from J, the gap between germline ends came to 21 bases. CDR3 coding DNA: TGTGCCATCAGCGATTCAACAGGGGGAGGGAACACAGATACGCAGTATTTT. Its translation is CAISDSTGGGNTDTQYF.

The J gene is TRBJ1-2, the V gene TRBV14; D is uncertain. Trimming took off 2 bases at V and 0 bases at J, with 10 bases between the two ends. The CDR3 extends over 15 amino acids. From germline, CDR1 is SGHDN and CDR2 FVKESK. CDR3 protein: CASSQSEVANYGYTF. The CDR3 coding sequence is TGTGCCAGCAGCCAAAGTGAGGTAGCTAACTATGGCTACACCTTC. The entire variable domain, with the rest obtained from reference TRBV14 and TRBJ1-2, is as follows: EAGVTQFPSHSVIEKGQTVTLRCDPISGHDNLYWYRRVMGKEIKFLLHFVKESKQDESGMPNNRFLAERTGGTYSTLKVQPAELEDSGVYFCASSQSEVANYGYTFGSGTRLTVV.

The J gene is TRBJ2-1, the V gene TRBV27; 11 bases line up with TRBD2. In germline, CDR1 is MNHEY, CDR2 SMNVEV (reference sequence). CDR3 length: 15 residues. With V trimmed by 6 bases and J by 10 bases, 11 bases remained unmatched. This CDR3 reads CASSPFLAGGGEQFF. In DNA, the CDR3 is TGTGCCAGCAGCCCGTTCCTAGCGGGAGGTGGCGAGCAGTTCTTC.

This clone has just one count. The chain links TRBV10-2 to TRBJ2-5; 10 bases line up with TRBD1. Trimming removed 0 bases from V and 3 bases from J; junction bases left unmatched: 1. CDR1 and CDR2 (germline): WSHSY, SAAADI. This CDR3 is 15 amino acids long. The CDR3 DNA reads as TGCGCCAGCAGTGAGTCAGGGACAGGGGAAGAGACCCAGTACTTC. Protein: CASSESGTGEETQYF.

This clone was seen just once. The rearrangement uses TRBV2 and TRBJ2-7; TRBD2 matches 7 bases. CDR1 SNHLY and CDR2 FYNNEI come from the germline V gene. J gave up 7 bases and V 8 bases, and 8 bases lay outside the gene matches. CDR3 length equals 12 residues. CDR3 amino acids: CASLGGVREQYF. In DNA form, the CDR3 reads TGTGCCAGCCTGGGAGGGGTGCGGGAGCAGTACTTC.

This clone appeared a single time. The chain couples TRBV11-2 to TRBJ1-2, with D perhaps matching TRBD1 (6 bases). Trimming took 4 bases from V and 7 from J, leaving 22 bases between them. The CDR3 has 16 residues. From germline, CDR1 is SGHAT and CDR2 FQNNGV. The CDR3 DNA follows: TGTGCCAGCAGCTCCCCCCGGGACACTTCTACCATTGGCTACACCTTC. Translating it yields CASSSPRDTSTIGYTF.

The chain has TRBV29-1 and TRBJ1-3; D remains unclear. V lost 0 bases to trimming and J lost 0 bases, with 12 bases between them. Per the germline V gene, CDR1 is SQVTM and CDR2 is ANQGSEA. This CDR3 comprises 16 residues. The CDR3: CSVEDLTDASGNTIYF. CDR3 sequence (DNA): TGCAGCGTTGAAGATCTGACTGACGCCTCTGGAAACACCATATATTTT.

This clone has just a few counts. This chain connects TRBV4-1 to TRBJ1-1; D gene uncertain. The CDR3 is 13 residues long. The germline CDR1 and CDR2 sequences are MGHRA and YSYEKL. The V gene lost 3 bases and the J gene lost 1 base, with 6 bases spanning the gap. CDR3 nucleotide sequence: TGCGCCAGCAGCCATTGGCAGAACACTGAAGCTTTCTTT. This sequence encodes CASSHWQNTEAFF.

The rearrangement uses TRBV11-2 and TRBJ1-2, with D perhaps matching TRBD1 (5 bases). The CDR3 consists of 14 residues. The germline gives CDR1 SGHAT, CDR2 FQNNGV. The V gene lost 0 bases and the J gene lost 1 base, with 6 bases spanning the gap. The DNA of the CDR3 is TGTGCCAGCAGCTTAGACAGGGTTAACTATGGCTACACCTTC. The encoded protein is CASSLDRVNYGYTF.

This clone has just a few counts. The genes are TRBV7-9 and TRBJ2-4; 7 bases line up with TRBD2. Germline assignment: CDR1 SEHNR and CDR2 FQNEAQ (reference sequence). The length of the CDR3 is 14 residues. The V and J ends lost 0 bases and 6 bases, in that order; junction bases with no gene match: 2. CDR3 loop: CASSLAGGGNIQYF. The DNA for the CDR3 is TGTGCCAGCAGCTTAGCTGGCGGGGGAAACATTCAGTACTTC.

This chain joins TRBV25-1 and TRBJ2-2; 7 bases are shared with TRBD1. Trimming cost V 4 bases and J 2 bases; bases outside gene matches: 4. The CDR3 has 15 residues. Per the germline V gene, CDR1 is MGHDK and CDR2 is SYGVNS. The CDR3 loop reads CASSARQGNTGELFF. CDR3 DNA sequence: TGTGCCAGCAGTGCGCGACAGGGTAACACCGGGGAGCTGTTTTTT.

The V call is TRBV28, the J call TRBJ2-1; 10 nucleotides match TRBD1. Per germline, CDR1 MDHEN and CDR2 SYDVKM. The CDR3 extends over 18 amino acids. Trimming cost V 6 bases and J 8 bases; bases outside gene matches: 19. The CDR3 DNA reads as TGTGCCAGCAGGGGCCAGGGGACAGGGGACGGGCCGAGGGATGAGCAGTTCTTC. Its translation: CASRGQGTGDGPRDEQFF.

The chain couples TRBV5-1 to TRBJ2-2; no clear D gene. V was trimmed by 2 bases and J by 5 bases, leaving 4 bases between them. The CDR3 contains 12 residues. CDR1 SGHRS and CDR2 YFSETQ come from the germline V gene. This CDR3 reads CASSFRTGELFF. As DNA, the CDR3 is TGCGCCAGCAGCTTTAGAACCGGGGAGCTGTTTTTT.

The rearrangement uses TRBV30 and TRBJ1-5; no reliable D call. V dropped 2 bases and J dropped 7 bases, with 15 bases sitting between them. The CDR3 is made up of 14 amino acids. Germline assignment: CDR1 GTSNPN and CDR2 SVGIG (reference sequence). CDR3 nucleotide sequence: TGTGCCTGGAGTAATCGTGGATCGGGGCAGCCCCAGCATTTT. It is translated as CAWSNRGSGQPQHF.

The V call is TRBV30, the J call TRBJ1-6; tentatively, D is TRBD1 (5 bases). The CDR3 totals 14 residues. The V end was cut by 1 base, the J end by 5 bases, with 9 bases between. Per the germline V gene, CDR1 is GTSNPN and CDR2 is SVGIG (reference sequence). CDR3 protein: CAWSEAGNNSPLHF. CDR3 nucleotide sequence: TGTGCCTGGAGTGAGGCAGGGAATAATTCACCCCTCCACTTT.

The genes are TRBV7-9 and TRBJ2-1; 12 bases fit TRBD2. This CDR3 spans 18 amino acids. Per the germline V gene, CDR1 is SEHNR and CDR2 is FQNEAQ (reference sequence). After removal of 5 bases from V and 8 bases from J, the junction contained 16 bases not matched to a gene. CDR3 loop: CASSKGPLAGGWGDEQFF. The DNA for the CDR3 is TGTGCCAGCAGCAAAGGGCCCCTAGCGGGAGGGTGGGGCGATGAGCAGTTCTTC.

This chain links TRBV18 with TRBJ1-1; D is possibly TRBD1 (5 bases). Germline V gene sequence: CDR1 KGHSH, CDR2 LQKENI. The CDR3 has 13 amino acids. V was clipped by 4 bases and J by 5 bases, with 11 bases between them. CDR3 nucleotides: TGTGCCAGCTCACGGGACGGGGGAACTGAAGCTTTCTTT. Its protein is CASSRDGGTEAFF.

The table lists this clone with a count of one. For the CDR3, the DNA is TGTGCCAGCAGCTTGGGAGGGACTGGGGCCAACGTCCTGACTTTC. Translating it yields CASSLGGTGANVLTF. V and J are TRBV5-4 and TRBJ2-6; TRBD2 might be the D (5 bases). This CDR3 region has 15 residues. CDR1 is SGHNT and CDR2 is YYREEE in the germline V gene (reference sequence). Trimming stripped 0 bases from V and 2 bases from J, with 6 bases between. Full variable domain (missing parts from reference TRBV5-4 and TRBJ2-6): ETGVTQSPTHLIKTRGQQVTLRCSSQSGHNTVSWYQQALGQGPQFIFQYYREEENGRGNFPPRFSGLQFPNYSSELNVNALELDDSALYLCASSLGGTGANVLTFGAGSRLTVL.